The 20 T cell receptor beta chains in this list originate from one sample, sequenced in a study of blood T cell repertoires in COVID-19. The repertoire was sequenced with immunoSEQ multiplex PCR; TCRdb's copy has only in-frame clones and lacks some. The sample lists approximately 170,000 clones, around 83% seen once, with over 10% in the top ten. Sequencing input: peripheral blood. These receptors were taken from an older man who had recovered from COVID-19.

The V call is TRBV5-1, the J call TRBJ2-2; D possibly corresponds to TRBD1 (6 bases). Germline V CDR1 and CDR2: SGHRS, YFSETQ. This CDR3 has 16 amino acids. Trimming pared 4 bases from V and 4 bases from J, leaving 17 bases between. CDR3 bases: TGCGCCAGCAGCCCCCTATTAGGACAGCTCACCGGGGAGCTGTTTTTT. It specifies CASSPLLGQLTGELFF.

The V call is TRBV6-6, the J call TRBJ1-3; the match to TRBD1 covers 8 bases. V dropped 6 bases and J dropped 9; count of bases not matched to a gene: 10. The CDR3 runs to 14 residues. Germline lookup yields CDR1 MNHNY and CDR2 SVGAGI (reference sequence). DNA for the CDR3: TGTGCCAGCAGGGTGGACAGGGTAGGGAGCACCATATATTTT. It translates to CASRVDRVGSTIYF.

This clone was observed a handful of times. The chain combines TRBV5-1 with TRBJ1-1, with D unclear. The germline gives CDR1 SGHRS, CDR2 YFSETQ. The V and J ends lost 0 bases and 2 bases respectively, with 5 bases between them. The CDR3 length is 13 residues. The CDR3 nucleotides are TGCGCCAGCAGCTTGGTAGTTAACACTGAAGCTTTCTTT. It is translated as CASSLVVNTEAFF.

CDR3 nucleotide sequence: TGTGCCACCAGTGACGGACAGAGTTCGTACGAGCAGTACTTC. Amino acid sequence: CATSDGQSSYEQYF. This sequence joins TRBV24-1 and TRBJ2-7, with a possible D match to TRBD1 (6 bases). CDR1 and CDR2 (germline): KGHDR, SFDVKD. The CDR3 is made up of 14 amino acids. Trimming cost V 4 bases and J 4 bases, with 13 bases left between them.

CDR3 DNA sequence: TGTGCCAGCAGCTGGACAGGGGGTGCGAACACCGGGGAGCTGTTTTTT. This encodes CASSWTGGANTGELFF. The chain combines TRBV7-3 with TRBJ2-2, with TRBD1 matching over 10 bases. The CDR3 length is 16 residues. CDR1 is SGHTA, CDR2 FQGTGA, per germline. V lost 4 bases, J lost 0 bases, and 2 bases stayed unmatched.

This clone was counted once. J is TRBJ1-6 and V is TRBV20-1; 7 bases are a match to TRBD1. Germline CDR1 is DFQATT and CDR2 is SNEGSKA (reference sequence). This CDR3 spans 14 amino acids. V shed 3 bases and J 9 bases; nucleotides not matched to a gene: 8. The CDR3: CSASSEGTVSPLHF. The CDR3 DNA is TGCAGTGCTAGTTCCGAGGGGACAGTTTCACCCCTCCACTTT.

The V gene is TRBV7-8, the J gene TRBJ2-5, with D possibly TRBD2 on 5 matching bases. The V and J ends lost 6 bases and 0 bases respectively, with 20 bases between them. This CDR3 has 17 amino acids. The V gene's germline CDR1 is SGHVS and CDR2 FQNEAQ. In DNA form, the CDR3 reads TGTGCCAGCAGAGTGGGGAGAATCCCCTCACACCAAGAGACCCAGTACTTC. This gives the protein CASRVGRIPSHQETQYF.

V usage is TRBV10-3 and J usage is TRBJ2-7; D ambiguous. The CDR3 loop spans 12 amino acids. Germline assignment: CDR1 ENHRY and CDR2 SYGVKD. Trimming took off 3 bases at V and 1 base at J, with 4 bases between the two ends. CDR3 DNA sequence: TGTGCCATCAGTGAATATTCCTACGAGCAGTACTTC. Translated: CAISEYSYEQYF.

The rearrangement uses TRBV10-3 and TRBJ2-1; tentatively, D is TRBD1 (6 bases). The CDR3 covers 13 residues. V lost 6 bases and J 2 bases, leaving 8 bases between the germline ends. Germline lookup yields CDR1 ENHRY and CDR2 SYGVKD. The CDR3 nucleotides are TGTGCCATCAGAGGGGGTACCTACAATGAGCAGTTCTTC. Translated: CAIRGGTYNEQFF.

The V call is TRBV5-6, the J call TRBJ2-3; a possible D gene is TRBD1 (5 bases). The ends were cut back, 4 bases at V and 4 bases at J, with 13 bases in the middle. The CDR3 has 14 amino acids. CDR1 and CDR2 (germline): SGHDT, YYEEEE. The CDR3 is CASSPDSTSDTQYF. CDR3 coding DNA: TGTGCCAGCAGCCCCGACAGCACTTCAGATACGCAGTATTTT.

This chain links TRBV19 with TRBJ1-6; D may be TRBD1 (6 bases). Deletions cut 6 bases from V and 3 bases from J, with 12 bases between. Per the germline V gene, CDR1 is LNHDA and CDR2 is SQIVND (reference sequence). The CDR3 loop spans 15 amino acids. The CDR3 protein is CASSPEQGYNSPLHF. Written as DNA, the CDR3 is TGTGCCAGTAGCCCCGAACAGGGCTATAATTCACCCCTCCACTTT. Variable domain in full (rest from reference TRBV19 and TRBJ1-6): DGGITQSPKYLFRKEGQNVTLSCEQNLNHDAMYWYRQDPGQGLRLIYYSQIVNDFQKGDIAEGYSVSREKKESFPLTVTSAQKNPTAFYLCASSPEQGYNSPLHFGNGTRLTVT.

The J gene is TRBJ2-7, the V gene TRBV29-1, with D uncertain. Trimming shortened V by 6 bases and J by 4 bases, and 13 bases separated the two germline ends. The CDR3 sequence is 12 residues long. CDR1 is SQVTM, CDR2 ANQGSEA, per germline. The chain's CDR3 is CSVGRAPYEQYF. The CDR3 nucleotides are TGCAGCGTAGGCAGAGCGCCTTACGAGCAGTACTTC.

V is TRBV19 and J is TRBJ2-3; D is possibly TRBD1 (5 bases). Germline V gene data show CDR1 as LNHDA and CDR2 as SQIVND (reference sequence). This CDR3 contains 13 residues. V was cut by 3 bases and J by 4 bases, with 8 bases left in between. CDR3 in amino acids: CASSIVGPDTQYF. The CDR3 DNA reads TGTGCCAGTAGTATCGTGGGGCCAGATACGCAGTATTTT. Combining the CDR3 with reference TRBV19 and TRBJ2-3 gives the whole variable domain DGGITQSPKYLFRKEGQNVTLSCEQNLNHDAMYWYRQDPGQGLRLIYYSQIVNDFQKGDIAEGYSVSREKKESFPLTVTSAQKNPTAFYLCASSIVGPDTQYFGPGTRLTVL.

The CDR3 coding sequence is TGTGCCAGCAGTTACCGGCGGGAGGGCCGGTACGAGCAGTACTTC. Encoded protein: CASSYRREGRYEQYF. This rearrangement joins TRBV6-5 to TRBJ2-7, with 9 bases that match TRBD2. Unmatched junction bases numbered 6, after V lost 2 bases and J lost 4 bases. The CDR3 extends over 15 amino acids. Germline CDR1 reads MNHEY; CDR2 reads SVGAGI.

The chain couples TRBV19 to TRBJ2-4; D is possibly TRBD1 (6 bases). The CDR3 is 14 residues long. Trimming removed 5 bases from V and 6 bases from J, with 14 bases in between. CDR1 and CDR2 from the germline V gene are LNHDA and SQIVND (reference sequence). CDR3: CASSSPGQINIQYF. The DNA for the CDR3 is TGTGCCAGTAGTTCGCCCGGACAGATAAACATTCAGTACTTC. Looking up the rest from reference TRBV19 and TRBJ2-4 gives the full variable domain: DGGITQSPKYLFRKEGQNVTLSCEQNLNHDAMYWYRQDPGQGLRLIYYSQIVNDFQKGDIAEGYSVSREKKESFPLTVTSAQKNPTAFYLCASSSPGQINIQYFGAGTRLSVL.

The J gene is TRBJ2-7, the V gene TRBV6-5; 10 nucleotides match TRBD2. This CDR3 is built from 13 residues. Germline lookup yields CDR1 MNHEY and CDR2 SVGAGI. V lost 6 bases, J lost 5 bases, and 4 bases stayed unmatched. The CDR3 sequence: CASSLAGVNEQYF. The DNA of the CDR3 is TGTGCCAGCAGCCTAGCGGGAGTTAACGAGCAGTACTTC.

The chain is built from TRBV5-1 and TRBJ2-3, with 10 bases matching TRBD1. CDR1 is SGHRS, CDR2 YFSETQ, per germline. V gave up 0 bases and J gave up 10 bases; unmatched junction bases: 11. CDR3 length equals 16 residues. The CDR3 coding sequence is TGCGCCAGCAGCTTGGAGGGACAGGGGTGGGGGCAGTCGCAGTATTTT. Translated: CASSLEGQGWGQSQYF.

The CDR3: CASTETGRGVWTEAFF. DNA of the CDR3: TGTGCCAGTACCGAAACAGGGCGGGGGGTGTGGACTGAAGCTTTCTTT. The chain links TRBV19 to TRBJ1-1, with D possibly TRBD1 on 6 matching bases. The germline V gene has CDR1 LNHDA and CDR2 SQIVND (reference sequence). Trimming removed 7 bases at V and 5 bases at J, with 23 bases between. This CDR3 spans 16 amino acids. Combining the CDR3 with reference TRBV19 and TRBJ1-1 gives the whole variable domain DGGITQSPKYLFRKEGQNVTLSCEQNLNHDAMYWYRQDPGQGLRLIYYSQIVNDFQKGDIAEGYSVSREKKESFPLTVTSAQKNPTAFYLCASTETGRGVWTEAFFGQGTRLTVV.

The rearrangement joins TRBV19 to TRBJ1-1, with a weak D call TRBD1 (6 bases). The CDR3 loop spans 14 amino acids. Between the trimmed V and J ends, which lost 4 bases and 4 bases, there was a span of 13 bases. CDR1 is LNHDA, CDR2 SQIVND, per germline (reference sequence). The CDR3 DNA reads TGTGCCAGTAGTACTATGGGGGCGGTCACTGAAGCTTTCTTT. Protein sequence: CASSTMGAVTEAFF.

This clone appeared once. This chain's CDR3 is CASSLIPRDNEQFF. The DNA of the CDR3 is TGTGCCAGCAGCTTAATCCCCAGGGACAATGAGCAGTTCTTC. V gene TRBV11-2 combines with J gene TRBJ2-1, with D possibly TRBD1 on 5 matching bases. CDR3 size: 14 residues. Germline values: CDR1 SGHAT, CDR2 FQNNGV. Trimming left V 2 bases short and J 5 bases short, with 10 bases between.